Each of the 13 T cell receptor beta chains below was sequenced from the same sample in a study of siplizumab effects on memory and regulatory T cells. The protocol was immunoSEQ multiplex PCR, while the TCRdb copy is restricted to in-frame clones and leaves out a portion. Here the sample spans 70,000 to 90,000 clones, 80% to 90% being singletons. Input material: CD4+ T cells sorted from blood. All receptors derive from a human donor in good health.

The chain uses TRBV12-5 and TRBJ2-3; 7 nucleotides align to TRBD2. CDR1 is LGHNT and CDR2 is FRNRAP in the germline V gene. The CDR3 sequence is 12 residues long. V shed 2 bases and J 11 bases; nucleotides not matched to a gene: 4. The CDR3, as DNA: TGTGCTAGTGGTTTGTACGCGGGGGTGCAGTATTTT. This encodes CASGLYAGVQYF.

The chain is built from TRBV18 and TRBJ1-4, with D possibly being TRBD1 (5 bases). Trimming removed 3 bases at V and 0 bases at J, with 8 bases between. Germline V gives CDR1 KGHSH, CDR2 LQKENI. The CDR3 length is 15 residues. CDR3 loop: CASSPAGSTNEKLFF. DNA of the CDR3: TGTGCCAGCTCACCTGCAGGGTCAACTAATGAAAAACTGTTTTTT.

This rearrangement joins TRBV5-4 to TRBJ2-2, with D possibly TRBD1 on 5 matching bases. Germline-derived CDR1 and CDR2 are SGHNT and YYREEE (reference sequence). V was shortened by 0 bases and J by 7 bases, with 16 bases between the two germline ends. This CDR3 has 16 amino acids. CDR3 DNA sequence: TGTGCCAGCAGCTTGGCCAGGGCAATAAGTGGCGGGGAGCTGTTTTTT. Translation gives CASSLARAISGGELFF.

This sequence joins TRBV6-1 and TRBJ2-1, with 8 bases matching TRBD2. The CDR3 totals 15 residues. Germline V lookup: CDR1 MNHNS, CDR2 SASEGT. The junction had 4 bases not matched to a gene; V was cut back by 2 bases and J by 4 bases. In nucleotides, the CDR3 is TGTGCCAGCAGTGAACGAGCGGGAGCGTACAATGAGCAGTTCTTC. Protein: CASSERAGAYNEQFF.

V usage is TRBV6-1 and J usage is TRBJ2-7, with D possibly being TRBD2 (5 bases). This CDR3 contains 15 residues. Germline V gene sequence: CDR1 MNHNS, CDR2 SASEGT. Trimming shortened V by 4 bases and J by 3 bases, and 16 bases separated the two germline ends. Here the CDR3 DNA reads TGTGCCAGCAGTGGCCGGACTGAGCGCCGCTACGAGCAGTACTTC. Amino acids: CASSGRTERRYEQYF.

This clone showed up just once. The chain is built from TRBV7-2 and TRBJ1-4, with 8 bases matching TRBD1. The CDR3 extends over 16 amino acids. The V gene end was trimmed by 2 bases and the J gene end by 7 bases; junction bases not matched to a gene: 9. CDR1 and CDR2 (germline): SGHTA, FQGNSA. The CDR3 DNA is TGTGCCAGCAGCTTAAATCCCGGGACAGGCGGTGAAAAACTGTTTTTT. It codes for CASSLNPGTGGEKLFF.

The chain is built from TRBV4-2 and TRBJ2-3; 7 nucleotides line up with TRBD2. CDR1 is LGHNA, CDR2 YNFKEQ, per germline. The junction had 3 bases not matched to a gene; V was cut back by 0 bases and J by 3 bases. This CDR3 spans 15 amino acids. In nucleotides, the CDR3 is TGTGCCAGCAGCCAAGAGCGGGAGATAACAGATACGCAGTATTTT. This encodes CASSQEREITDTQYF.

The chain recombines TRBV10-3 with TRBJ2-7, with a possible D match to TRBD2 (6 bases). Germline CDR1 and CDR2: ENHRY and SYGVKD. The ends were cut back, 11 bases at V and 6 bases at J, with 26 bases in the middle. The CDR3 sequence is 15 residues long. The CDR3 spells CALPPQGLKRAEQYF. As DNA, the CDR3 is TGTGCCCTACCGCCGCAAGGACTAAAGAGGGCCGAGCAGTACTTC.

V usage is TRBV6-5 and J usage is TRBJ2-7, with TRBD2 as a possible D gene (6 bases). The ends were cut back, 2 bases at V and 0 bases at J, with 8 bases in the middle. CDR1 and CDR2 from the germline V gene are MNHEY and SVGAGI. The CDR3 loop spans 14 amino acids. The CDR3 loop is CASSYGGHSYEQYF. In nucleotides, the CDR3 is TGTGCCAGCAGTTACGGAGGGCACTCCTACGAGCAGTACTTC.

V and J are TRBV9 and TRBJ2-1; 11 bases line up with TRBD2. J gave up 9 bases and V 0 bases, and 11 bases lay outside the gene matches. Germline V gives CDR1 SGDLS, CDR2 YYNGEE. This CDR3 has 17 amino acids. CDR3 region: CASSVVGLAGGLREQFF. The CDR3 DNA reads as TGTGCCAGCAGCGTAGTTGGCCTAGCGGGAGGACTGCGTGAGCAGTTCTTC.

The DNA of the CDR3 is TGTGCCAGCAGCCAAGTATCCGAAGGCATCAATGAGCAGTTCTTC. Translating gives CASSQVSEGINEQFF. The V gene is TRBV4-2, the J gene TRBJ2-1, with D unresolved. The germline gives CDR1 LGHNA, CDR2 YNFKEQ. Trimming left V 1 base short and J 6 bases short, with 13 bases between. This CDR3 has 15 residues.

CDR3 coding DNA: TGTGCCAGCAGTCCCCTGTGGACACCTTCTACGCAGTACTTC. Amino acids: CASSPLWTPSTQYF. The V gene is TRBV2, the J gene TRBJ2-7; TRBD1 is a possible D gene (5 bases). Trimming took 5 bases from V and 9 from J, leaving 20 bases between them. This CDR3 has 14 amino acids. Germline values: CDR1 SNHLY, CDR2 FYNNEI.

J is TRBJ2-2 and V is TRBV13, with 11 bases identical to TRBD2. CDR1 is PRHDT and CDR2 is FYEKMQ in the germline V gene (reference sequence). The junction had 9 bases not matched to a gene; V was cut back by 7 bases and J by 5 bases. This CDR3 is 16 amino acids long. The CDR3 reads CASNPLAGVTTGELFF. CDR3 nucleotides: TGTGCCAGCAACCCACTAGCGGGAGTAACAACCGGGGAGCTGTTTTTT. The full variable domain, in which reference TRBV13 and TRBJ2-2 provide the parts outside the CDR3, is AAGVIQSPRHLIKEKRETATLKCYPIPRHDTVYWYQQGPGQDPQFLISFYEKMQSDKGSIPDRFSAQQFSDYHSELNMSSLELGDSALYFCASNPLAGVTTGELFFGEGSRLTVL.